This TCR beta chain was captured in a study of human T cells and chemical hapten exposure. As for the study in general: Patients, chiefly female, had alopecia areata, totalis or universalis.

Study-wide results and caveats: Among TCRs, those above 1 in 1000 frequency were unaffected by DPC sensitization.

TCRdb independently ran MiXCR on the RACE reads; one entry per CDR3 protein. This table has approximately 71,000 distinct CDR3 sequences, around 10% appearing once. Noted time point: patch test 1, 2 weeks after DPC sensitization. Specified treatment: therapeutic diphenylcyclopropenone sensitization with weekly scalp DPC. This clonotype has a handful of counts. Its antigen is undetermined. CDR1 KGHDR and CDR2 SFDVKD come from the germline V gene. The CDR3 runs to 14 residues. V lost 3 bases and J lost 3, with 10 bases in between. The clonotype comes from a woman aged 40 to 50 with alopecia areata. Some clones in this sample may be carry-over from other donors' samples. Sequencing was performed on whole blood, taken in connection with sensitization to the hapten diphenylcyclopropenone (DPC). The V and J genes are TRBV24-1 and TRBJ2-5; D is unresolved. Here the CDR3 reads CATSDSRSEETQYF. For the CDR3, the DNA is TGTGCCACCAGTGATAGCAGAAGCGAAGAGACCCAGTACTTC.